Listed here are 14 T cell receptor beta chains from one sample, sequenced in a study of cytomegalovirus exposure and HLA in healthy donors. Sequenced by immunoSEQ multiplex PCR; TCRdb stores in-frame clones only, minus some. The sample has about 98,000 clones, 87% seen once. Sequencing used PBMCs. These receptors were taken from a man in his late teens or twenties in good health and CMV-seropositive.

The V and J genes are TRBV27 and TRBJ2-1, with D maybe TRBD2 (5 bases). V lost 2 bases to trimming and J lost 4 bases, with 12 bases between them. The CDR3 covers 15 residues. Germline-derived CDR1 and CDR2 are MNHEY and SMNVEV (reference sequence). This chain's CDR3 is CASSLRGNGYNEQFF. The DNA of the CDR3 is TGTGCCAGCAGTTTACGGGGTAATGGATACAATGAGCAGTTCTTC.

V is TRBV2 and J is TRBJ1-1, with 9 bases that match TRBD1. The V gene end was trimmed by 6 bases and the J gene end by 5 bases; junction bases not matched to a gene: 7. Germline V gene lookup returns CDR1 SNHLY and CDR2 FYNNEI. The CDR3 loop spans 14 amino acids. The CDR3 spells CASRPHRGLTEAFF. For the CDR3, the DNA is TGTGCCAGCAGGCCACACAGGGGGCTAACTGAAGCTTTCTTT. The entire variable domain, with the rest obtained from reference TRBV2 and TRBJ1-1, is as follows: EPEVTQTPSHQVTQMGQEVILRCVPISNHLYFYWYRQILGQKVEFLVSFYNNEISEKSEIFDDQFSVERPDGSNFTLKIRSTKLEDSAMYFCASRPHRGLTEAFFGQGTRLTVV.

This clone has at least ten counts. This sequence joins TRBV5-5 and TRBJ1-2, with TRBD1 identical over 9 bases. The CDR3 contains 15 residues. Germline V CDR1 and CDR2: SGHKS, YYEKEE (reference sequence). J was trimmed by 8 bases and V by 4 bases; bases with no gene match: 12. CDR3 region: CASSPEGQGWGGYTF. In DNA, the CDR3 is TGTGCCAGCAGCCCTGAGGGACAGGGATGGGGAGGCTACACCTTC.

The chain couples TRBV27 to TRBJ2-3; 7 nucleotides match TRBD2. This CDR3 has 15 amino acids. V shed 3 bases and J 4 bases; nucleotides not matched to a gene: 7. Germline values: CDR1 MNHEY, CDR2 SMNVEV (reference sequence). This CDR3 reads CASSFGRETPDTQYF. CDR3 nucleotide sequence: TGTGCCAGCAGTTTCGGGCGGGAGACTCCAGATACGCAGTATTTT.

The chain uses TRBV5-4 and TRBJ2-7; TRBD2 might be the D (5 bases). Germline loops: CDR1 SGHNT, CDR2 YYREEE (reference sequence). The CDR3 length is 14 residues. V gave up 2 bases and J gave up 2 bases, with 11 bases separating them. The CDR3 here is CASSFDPGTYEQYF. The CDR3 region has the DNA TGTGCCAGCAGCTTCGACCCGGGAACCTACGAGCAGTACTTC.

The chain recombines TRBV9 with TRBJ2-6, with D perhaps TRBD1 (5 bases). Germline CDR1 SGDLS, CDR2 YYNGEE. The V and J ends lost 4 bases and 1 base respectively, with 9 bases between them. CDR3 length: 15 amino acids. The CDR3 bases are TGTGCCAGCAGCCCTGACAGTTCTGGGGCCAACGTCCTGACTTTC. It yields the protein CASSPDSSGANVLTF.

The chain recombines TRBV4-1 with TRBJ2-5, with 9 bases lining up with TRBD1. The CDR3 has 17 amino acids. The V segment lost 2 bases and the J segment 2 bases; nucleotides outside the gene matches: 9. Germline CDR1 and CDR2: MGHRA and YSYEKL. CDR3 nucleotides: TGCGCCAGCAGCCAACGACAGGGGGAGGGCGTTCAAGAGACCCAGTACTTC. Residues: CASSQRQGEGVQETQYF.

The V gene is TRBV4-1, the J gene TRBJ2-7; 16 positions match TRBD2. J lost 4 bases, V lost 0 bases, and 15 bases had no gene match. Germline V gene lookup returns CDR1 MGHRA and CDR2 YSYEKL. This CDR3 has 21 amino acids. The CDR3 is CASSQDHLTGTSGRAEYEQYF. DNA of the CDR3: TGCGCCAGCAGCCAAGACCATTTAACCGGGACTAGCGGGAGGGCCGAATACGAGCAGTACTTC.

The J gene is TRBJ2-1, the V gene TRBV2; unclear D gene. The CDR3 is 11 residues long. Germline V gene data show CDR1 as SNHLY and CDR2 as FYNNEI. The V end lost 7 bases, the J end lost 8 bases, and 9 bases lay between the germline ends. CDR3 sequence (DNA): TGTGCCAGCAAAAGTGGCCATGAGCAGTTCTTC. Translation gives CASKSGHEQFF.

This clone showed up just once. Written as DNA, the CDR3 is TGTGCCAGCAGCTTAGAAATGAGGGGAGGCAATTCACCCCTCCACTTT. This encodes CASSLEMRGGNSPLHF. The chain combines TRBV11-2 with TRBJ1-6; D might be TRBD1 (5 bases). Germline V CDR1 and CDR2: SGHAT, FQNNGV. CDR3 size: 16 residues. Trimming cost V 0 bases and J 7 bases, with 13 bases left between them.

CDR3 sequence (DNA): TGCGCCAGCAGCCAAGACCGATACAGGGGGCGCACTAATGAAAAACTGTTTTTT. As protein: CASSQDRYRGRTNEKLFF. The rearrangement links TRBV4-3 to TRBJ1-4; 9 positions agree with TRBD1. Germline V gene sequence: CDR1 LGHNA, CDR2 YSLEER. V lost 0 bases, J lost 2 bases, and 7 bases stayed unmatched. The CDR3 spans 18 residues.

The gene calls are TRBV7-2 and TRBJ2-5, with 9 nucleotides matching TRBD2. Germline V CDR1 and CDR2: SGHTA, FQGNSA. This CDR3 contains 15 residues. The V and J ends lost 1 base and 5 bases, in that order; junction bases with no gene match: 5. Written as DNA, the CDR3 is TGTGCCAGCAGCTTAGGGCGGGGGGGCCTGGAGACCCAGTACTTC. It specifies CASSLGRGGLETQYF. The full variable domain, rest sourced from reference TRBV7-2 and TRBJ2-5, is GAGVSQSPSNKVTEKGKDVELRCDPISGHTALYWYRQSLGQGLEFLIYFQGNSAPDKSGLPSDRFSAERTGGSVSTLTIQRTQQEDSAVYLCASSLGRGGLETQYFGPGTRLLVL.

This rearrangement joins TRBV28 to TRBJ1-2; TRBD1 might be the D (5 bases). The V gene lost 10 bases and the J gene lost 1 base, with 19 bases spanning the gap. The CDR3 length is 15 residues. Germline V gene lookup returns CDR1 MDHEN and CDR2 SYDVKM. CDR3 in amino acids: CAISDLAGNNYGYTF. The CDR3, as DNA: TGTGCCATCAGCGATTTGGCAGGGAATAACTATGGCTACACCTTC.

This rearrangement joins TRBV13 to TRBJ2-5; D ambiguous. The ends were cut back, 1 base at V and 5 bases at J, with 14 bases in the middle. CDR3 length equals 15 residues. CDR1 PRHDT and CDR2 FYEKMQ come from the germline V gene (reference sequence). The CDR3 loop reads CASSLALLGAETQYF. For the CDR3, the DNA is TGTGCCAGCAGCTTAGCGCTGTTAGGAGCGGAGACCCAGTACTTC. The full variable domain, completed using reference TRBV13 and TRBJ2-5, is AAGVIQSPRHLIKEKRETATLKCYPIPRHDTVYWYQQGPGQDPQFLISFYEKMQSDKGSIPDRFSAQQFSDYHSELNMSSLELGDSALYFCASSLALLGAETQYFGPGTRLLVL.